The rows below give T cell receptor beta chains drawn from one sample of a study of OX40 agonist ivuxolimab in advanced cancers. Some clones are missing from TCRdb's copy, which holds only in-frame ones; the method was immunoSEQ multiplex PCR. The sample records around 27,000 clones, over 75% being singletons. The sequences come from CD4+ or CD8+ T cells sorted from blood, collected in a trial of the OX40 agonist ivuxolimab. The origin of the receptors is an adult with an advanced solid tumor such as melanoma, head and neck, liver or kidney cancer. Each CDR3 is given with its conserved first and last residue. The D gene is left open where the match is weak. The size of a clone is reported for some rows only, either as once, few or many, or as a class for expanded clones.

CASRLEETQYF	TGTGCCAGCAGATTAGAAGAGACCCAGTACTTC	TRBV7-6	TRBJ2-5	NA	NA
CASRGQGINEQYF	TGTGCCAGTCGGGGACAGGGAATCAACGAGCAGTACTTC	TRBV19	TRBJ2-7	TRBD1	NA
CASSEQIWAGPALAKNIQYF	TGTGCCAGCAGTGAACAGATCTGGGCGGGCCCCGCACTAGCCAAAAACATTCAGTACTTC	TRBV6-1	TRBJ2-4	NA	NA
CASSSKGRGWGYTF	TGTGCCAGCAGCTCTAAAGGCAGGGGTTGGGGCTACACCTTC	TRBV11-2	TRBJ1-2	NA	NA
CASSQDEGSAQYSTDTQYF	TGCGCCAGCAGCCAAGACGAGGGTAGCGCCCAGTATAGCACAGATACGCAGTATTTT	TRBV4-1	TRBJ2-3	NA	once
CASSIDPLAGVRETQYF	TGTGCCAGTAGTATAGATCCACTAGCGGGAGTCCGTGAGACCCAGTACTTC	TRBV19	TRBJ2-5	TRBD2	NA
CASSLVSGPRLADYEQYF	TGTGCCAGCAGCTTAGTTTCAGGGCCCAGACTAGCGGACTACGAGCAGTACTTC	TRBV7-6	TRBJ2-7	TRBD2	NA
CASSINRFASQETQYF	TGTGCCAGTAGTATAAACAGATTCGCCTCACAAGAGACCCAGTACTTC	TRBV19	TRBJ2-5	NA	NA
CASSFTGGEFYGYTF	TGTGCCAGCAGTTTCACGGGGGGAGAATTCTATGGCTACACCTTC	TRBV6-5	TRBJ1-2	NA	NA
CSARIQETQYF	TGCAGTGCTAGAATTCAAGAGACCCAGTACTTC	TRBV20-1	TRBJ2-5	NA	NA